Below, 28 T cell receptor beta chains from the same sample are listed, as sequenced in a study of graft-versus-host responses after intestinal transplantation. Sequencing was performed with immunoSEQ multiplex PCR; in TCRdb, only in-frame clones are kept and a portion is missing. Of 70,000 or so clones listed, 84% are singletons. Their antigens remain unidentified. The sample here was unstimulated CD4+ T cells sorted from spleen or lymph node cells, taken before transplant. The receptors come from a human donor who was the organ donor for an intestinal transplant.

This chain links TRBV19 with TRBJ2-3, with 9 bases identical to TRBD1. The CDR3 is made up of 15 amino acids. J lost 4 bases, V lost 1 base, and 3 bases had no gene match. Germline assignment: CDR1 LNHDA and CDR2 SQIVND (reference sequence). The chain's CDR3 is CASSIGTGVSDTQYF. The CDR3 nucleotides read TGTGCCAGTAGTATAGGGACAGGGGTATCAGATACGCAGTATTTT.

This clone was observed a few times. The gene calls are TRBV19 and TRBJ1-1; D not certain. The CDR3 consists of 14 residues. Trimming stripped 4 bases from V and 7 bases from J, with 16 bases between. CDR1 is LNHDA and CDR2 is SQIVND in the germline V gene (reference sequence). CDR3 bases: TGTGCCAGTAGTACTTACGAGGAATCATATGAAGCTTTCTTT. Its protein is CASSTYEESYEAFF. The variable domain in full, completed from reference TRBV19 and TRBJ1-1, reads DGGITQSPKYLFRKEGQNVTLSCEQNLNHDAMYWYRQDPGQGLRLIYYSQIVNDFQKGDIAEGYSVSREKKESFPLTVTSAQKNPTAFYLCASSTYEESYEAFFGQGTRLTVV.

The chain combines TRBV29-1 with TRBJ2-5; D is perhaps TRBD1 (6 bases). The CDR3 extends over 12 amino acids. The V end was cut by 4 bases, the J end by 5 bases, with 11 bases between. Germline V lookup: CDR1 SQVTM, CDR2 ANQGSEA. The CDR3 reads CSVGQAPETQYF. As DNA, the CDR3 is TGCAGCGTTGGACAGGCGCCGGAGACCCAGTACTTC.

V usage is TRBV6-1 and J usage is TRBJ2-7; 9 bases match TRBD2. Germline loops: CDR1 MNHNS, CDR2 SASEGT. This CDR3 region has 13 residues. The V gene end was trimmed by 5 bases and the J gene end by 5 bases; junction bases not matched to a gene: 4. CDR3 coding DNA: TGTGCCAGCAGTCGGACTAGCGACCACGAGCAGTACGTC. Its protein product is CASSRTSDHEQYV.

The rearrangement uses TRBV6-1 and TRBJ1-1, with D hard to call. Germline CDR1 reads MNHNS; CDR2 reads SASEGT. This CDR3 has 11 amino acids. V gave up 8 bases and J gave up 5 bases, with 9 bases separating them. The CDR3 nucleotides are TGTGCCAGCTCTCTTAGAACTGAAGCTTTCTTT. It specifies CASSLRTEAFF.

The chain's CDR3 is CASSPILAGGYEQYV. The CDR3 DNA reads TGCGCCAGCAGCCCCATACTAGCGGGGGGCTACGAGCAGTACGTC. The chain employs TRBV5-1 and TRBJ2-7, with 12 bases fitting TRBD2. J was trimmed by 3 bases and V by 4 bases; bases with no gene match: 5. This CDR3 spans 15 amino acids. Germline values: CDR1 SGHRS, CDR2 YFSETQ.

The rearrangement links TRBV11-2 to TRBJ1-6; possible D gene TRBD1, 5 bases. Germline CDR1 reads SGHAT; CDR2 reads FQNNGV. Trimming shortened V by 5 bases and J by 7 bases, and 15 bases separated the two germline ends. CDR3 length: 15 amino acids. CDR3 loop: CASSTYGGGNSPLHF. DNA for the CDR3: TGTGCCAGCAGCACGTACGGGGGAGGCAATTCACCCCTCCACTTT.

This chain links TRBV6-5 with TRBJ2-2; no clear D. The CDR3 is 15 amino acids. CDR1 MNHEY and CDR2 SVGAGI come from the germline V gene. Trimming shortened V by 2 bases and J by 4 bases, and 11 bases separated the two germline ends. In DNA form, the CDR3 reads TGTGCCAGCAGTTACCGCCCCAGGTTCACCGGGGAGCTGTTTTTT. It translates to CASSYRPRFTGELFF.

The rearrangement joins TRBV28 to TRBJ1-3; D is perhaps TRBD1 (5 bases). This CDR3 region has 17 residues. Trimming stripped 5 bases from V and 0 bases from J, with 17 bases between. CDR1 MDHEN and CDR2 SYDVKM come from the germline V gene. CDR3 DNA sequence: TGTGCCAGCAGTGGACCCAACATCAGGGCCTCTGGAAACACCATATATTTT. This gives the protein CASSGPNIRASGNTIYF.

The rearrangement joins TRBV7-2 to TRBJ1-1; TRBD1 aligns across 7 bases. The CDR3 covers 15 residues. Per germline, CDR1 SGHTA and CDR2 FQGNSA. The V gene end was trimmed by 2 bases and the J gene end by 2 bases; junction bases not matched to a gene: 5. The CDR3 DNA reads TGTGCCAGCAGCTTAACTACAGGGGTTAACACTGAAGCTTTCTTT. Its translation is CASSLTTGVNTEAFF.

V usage is TRBV27 and J usage is TRBJ2-6; D might be TRBD1 (5 bases). The germline V gene encodes CDR1 MNHEY and CDR2 SMNVEV (reference sequence). The CDR3 has 16 amino acids. The V end lost 2 bases, the J end lost 4 bases, and 12 bases lay between the germline ends. In DNA, the CDR3 is TGTGCCAGCAGTTTACAGGGAACCTCGGGGGCCAACGTCCTGACTTTC. Amino acid sequence: CASSLQGTSGANVLTF.

In its sample, this clone was seen a few times. The chain is built from TRBV2 and TRBJ2-5; D not resolved. CDR3 length: 15 residues. V lost 4 bases to trimming and J lost 3 bases, with 15 bases between them. Germline values: CDR1 SNHLY, CDR2 FYNNEI. This chain's CDR3 is CASSAEVYWEETQYF. In DNA form, the CDR3 reads TGTGCCAGCAGTGCAGAGGTCTATTGGGAAGAGACCCAGTACTTC.

This clone has only one observation. J is TRBJ1-3 and V is TRBV27; D perhaps matches TRBD1 (6 bases). Trimming cost V 1 base and J 2 bases, with 9 bases left between them. Germline CDR1 and CDR2: MNHEY and SMNVEV (reference sequence). The CDR3 covers 15 residues. The CDR3 is CASSLFPGAGNTIYF. In nucleotides, the CDR3 is TGTGCCAGCAGTTTATTCCCAGGGGCTGGAAACACCATATATTTT.

The chain employs TRBV5-1 and TRBJ2-5; 8 bases match TRBD2. Germline values: CDR1 SGHRS, CDR2 YFSETQ. V dropped 2 bases and J dropped 1; count of bases not matched to a gene: 7. The CDR3 is 16 residues long. The CDR3 DNA sequence: TGCGCCAGCAGCTTAGGGACTAGGACGACCCAAGAGACCCAGTACTTC. It translates to CASSLGTRTTQETQYF.

The gene calls are TRBV7-8 and TRBJ2-5, with TRBD1 matching over 7 bases. V was pared by 4 bases and J by 3 bases, with 5 bases of the junction left unmatched. The CDR3 loop spans 14 amino acids. Per germline, CDR1 SGHVS and CDR2 FQNEAQ. The CDR3 spells CASSWGTAEETQYF. In DNA form, the CDR3 reads TGTGCCAGCAGCTGGGGGACAGCCGAAGAGACCCAGTACTTC. Full variable domain (outside the CDR3, taken from reference TRBV7-8 and TRBJ2-5): GAGVSQSPRYKVAKRGQDVALRCDPISGHVSLFWYQQALGQGPEFLTYFQNEAQLDKSGLPSDRFFAERPEGSVSTLKIQRTQQEDSAVYLCASSWGTAEETQYFGPGTRLLVL.

The chain has TRBV29-1 and TRBJ2-5, with 10 positions matching TRBD1. V lost 6 bases to trimming and J lost 2 bases; unmatched junction nucleotides: 0. CDR3 length: 12 amino acids. In germline, CDR1 is SQVTM, CDR2 ANQGSEA. For the CDR3, the DNA is TGCAGCGTGGACAGGGGGCAAGAGACCCAGTACTTC. This translates into CSVDRGQETQYF.

The chain recombines TRBV5-6 with TRBJ2-7, with D maybe TRBD1 (5 bases). Trimming left V 0 bases short and J 3 bases short, with 10 bases between. Per germline, CDR1 SGHDT and CDR2 YYEEEE. This CDR3 contains 14 residues. The chain's CDR3 is CASSLADSRYEQYV. The CDR3 coding sequence is TGTGCCAGCAGCTTGGCAGACAGCCGCTACGAGCAGTACGTC.

This clone was found once. J is TRBJ2-5 and V is TRBV5-6, with D possibly being TRBD2 (6 bases). Germline V gives CDR1 SGHDT, CDR2 YYEEEE. The CDR3 runs to 19 residues. V lost 3 bases to trimming and J lost 1 base, with 25 bases between them. CDR3 protein: CASSSILPERVDPQETQYF. The CDR3 DNA is TGTGCCAGCAGCTCTATCCTACCCGAGCGGGTGGATCCCCAAGAGACCCAGTACTTC.

The chain combines TRBV5-1 with TRBJ2-1; D perhaps matches TRBD1 (5 bases). The V end was cut by 0 bases, the J end by 6 bases, with 13 bases between. This CDR3 is 15 amino acids long. Germline lookup yields CDR1 SGHRS and CDR2 YFSETQ. This CDR3 is CASSLVQGNGNEQFF. In DNA form, the CDR3 reads TGCGCCAGCAGCTTGGTCCAGGGTAACGGCAATGAGCAGTTCTTC.

The V call is TRBV6-5, the J call TRBJ2-7; TRBD1 might be the D (6 bases). With 0 bases removed from V and 4 bases from J, the gap between germline ends came to 13 bases. Germline V CDR1 and CDR2: MNHEY, SVGAGI. The CDR3 runs to 15 residues. The CDR3 DNA follows: TGTGCCAGCAGTTACTCCTACAGGGCCGGTTACGAGCAGTACGTC. It translates to CASSYSYRAGYEQYV.

This chain connects TRBV30 to TRBJ1-1; TRBD1 agrees at 9 bases. CDR3 length: 12 amino acids. The V segment lost 1 base and the J segment 7 bases; nucleotides outside the gene matches: 1. From germline, CDR1 is GTSNPN and CDR2 SVGIG (reference sequence). The CDR3 sequence is CAWSETGGEAFF. DNA of the CDR3: TGTGCCTGGAGTGAGACAGGGGGTGAAGCTTTCTTT.

The chain is built from TRBV19 and TRBJ1-2; D possibly corresponds to TRBD1 (5 bases). Trimming took 1 base from V and 6 from J, leaving 9 bases between them. This CDR3 spans 13 amino acids. CDR1 is LNHDA and CDR2 is SQIVND in the germline V gene (reference sequence). The CDR3 loop reads CASSIGAGNGYTF. Here the CDR3 DNA reads TGTGCCAGTAGTATAGGGGCAGGGAATGGCTACACCTTC.

The CDR3 DNA reads as TGTGCCAGTAGTCCCATGGGGGGCGGGACAGGCCTTTACAATGAGCAGTTCTTC. Protein product: CASSPMGGGTGLYNEQFF. V is TRBV19 and J is TRBJ2-1, with 8 positions matching TRBD1. V was clipped by 5 bases and J by 4 bases; unmatched bases: 16. CDR1 is LNHDA, CDR2 SQIVND, per germline (reference sequence). The CDR3 contains 18 residues.

CDR3 amino acids: CASSWDRATDTQYF. CDR3 DNA sequence: TGTGCCAGCAGTTGGGACAGGGCCACAGATACGCAGTATTTT. The rearrangement joins TRBV6-5 to TRBJ2-3, with 9 bases matching TRBD1. V shed 4 bases, J shed 2 bases, and the junction held 1 base outside the gene matches. CDR3 length: 14 amino acids. Germline V gene lookup returns CDR1 MNHEY and CDR2 SVGAGI.

This rearrangement joins TRBV14 to TRBJ2-5, with 14 bases fitting TRBD2. V lost 4 bases, J lost 4 bases, and 5 bases stayed unmatched. The CDR3 is 16 amino acids. The germline V gene has CDR1 SGHDN and CDR2 FVKESK. The CDR3 region is CASSPTTSGGGETQYF. As DNA, the CDR3 is TGTGCCAGCAGCCCAACGACTAGCGGGGGGGGAGAGACCCAGTACTTC.

The CDR3 spells CASSEGEWNEQFF. The CDR3 DNA reads TGTGCCAGTAGTGAGGGGGAGTGGAATGAGCAGTTCTTC. V usage is TRBV19 and J usage is TRBJ2-1, with D possibly being TRBD1 (6 bases). The CDR3 is 13 amino acids. Per germline, CDR1 LNHDA and CDR2 SQIVND (reference sequence). V lost 5 bases, J lost 7 bases, and 12 bases lay in between.

V gene TRBV28 combines with J gene TRBJ2-5, with 10 nucleotides matching TRBD1. The CDR3 runs to 16 residues. The V gene's germline CDR1 is MDHEN and CDR2 SYDVKM. V shed 11 bases, J shed 1 base, and the junction held 13 bases outside the gene matches. CDR3 residues: CACGGRDRGVQETQYF. CDR3 in DNA: TGTGCCTGCGGGGGGAGGGACAGGGGTGTCCAAGAGACCCAGTACTTC.

The chain couples TRBV5-1 to TRBJ2-4; 8 positions match TRBD1. Trimming cost V 4 bases and J 1 base; bases outside gene matches: 7. This CDR3 is built from 16 residues. CDR1 SGHRS and CDR2 YFSETQ come from the germline V gene. This chain's CDR3 is CASSPGQGLAKNIQYF. The CDR3, as DNA: TGCGCCAGCAGCCCAGGACAGGGCCTGGCCAAAAACATTCAGTACTTC.